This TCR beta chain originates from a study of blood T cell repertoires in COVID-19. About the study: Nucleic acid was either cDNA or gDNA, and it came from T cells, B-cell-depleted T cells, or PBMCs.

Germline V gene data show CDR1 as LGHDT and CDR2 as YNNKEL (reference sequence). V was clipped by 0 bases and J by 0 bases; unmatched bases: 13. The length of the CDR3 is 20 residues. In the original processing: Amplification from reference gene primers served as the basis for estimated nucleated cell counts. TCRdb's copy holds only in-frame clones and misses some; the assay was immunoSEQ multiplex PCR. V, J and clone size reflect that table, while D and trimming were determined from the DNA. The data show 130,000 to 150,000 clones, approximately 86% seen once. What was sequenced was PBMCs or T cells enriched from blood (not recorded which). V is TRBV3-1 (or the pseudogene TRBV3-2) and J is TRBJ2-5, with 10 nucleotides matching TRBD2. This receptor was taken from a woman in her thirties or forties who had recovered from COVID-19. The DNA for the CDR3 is TGTGCCAGCAGCCAAGATCTAGGGCTAGCGGGGGCCTCGTACCAAGAGACCCAGTACTTC. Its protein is CASSQDLGLAGASYQETQYF.